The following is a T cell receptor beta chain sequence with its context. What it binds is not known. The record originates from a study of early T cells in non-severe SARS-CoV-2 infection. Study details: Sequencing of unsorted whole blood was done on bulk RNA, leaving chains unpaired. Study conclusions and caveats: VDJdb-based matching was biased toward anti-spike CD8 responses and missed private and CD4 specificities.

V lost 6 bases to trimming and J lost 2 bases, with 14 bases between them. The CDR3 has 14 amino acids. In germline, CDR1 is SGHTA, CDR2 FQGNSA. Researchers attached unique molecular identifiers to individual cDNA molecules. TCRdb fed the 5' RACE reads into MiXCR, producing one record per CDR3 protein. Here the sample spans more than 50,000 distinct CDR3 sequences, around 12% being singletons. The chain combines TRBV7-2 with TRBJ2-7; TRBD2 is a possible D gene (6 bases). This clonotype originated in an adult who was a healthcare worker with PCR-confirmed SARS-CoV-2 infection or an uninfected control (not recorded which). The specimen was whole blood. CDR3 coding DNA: TGTGCCAGCAGTAGCTCCCCGGGGGCCTACGAGCAGTACTTC. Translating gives CASSSSPGAYEQYF.